This T cell receptor beta chain was recovered during a study of T cells after yellow fever vaccination. On the study more broadly: Low-cell-number fractions underwent preparation using SMART-Seq v4 Ultra Low Input. Notes on the study in general: Any FACS-sorted repertoire could hold abundant clonotypes that contaminate it from the bulk population. Among all clonotypes, a small share was observed in both CD4 and CD8 compartments.

This clonotype was picked up many times. What it binds is unknown. The V and J ends lost 1 base and 1 base, in that order; junction bases with no gene match: 7. Germline lookup yields CDR1 KGHSH and CDR2 LQKENI. The CDR3 has 17 amino acids. Synthesis of TCR cDNA relied on 5'RACE template switching, which attached a universal primer site and UMIs. TCRdb used MiXCR to reprocess the 5' RACE reads, holding one entry per CDR3 protein. The repertoire holds some 320,000 distinct CDR3 sequences, approximately 11% seen once, with 3.3% in the top ten. The chain is built from TRBV18 and TRBJ2-5, with 9 bases identical to TRBD1. Sequencing was performed on CD4+ T cells sorted from PBMCs, taken 45 days after the yellow fever booster vaccination. This clonotype was sampled from a man between 18 and 29 years old who received the YFV17D yellow fever vaccine. The CDR3 loop is CASSPLGSGQGQETQYF. CDR3 in DNA: TGTGCCAGCTCACCACTCGGGTCGGGACAGGGCCAAGAGACCCAGTACTTC. Full variable domain (rest looked up from reference TRBV18 and TRBJ2-5): NAGVMQNPRHLVRRRGQEARLRCSPMKGHSHVYWYRQLPEEGLKFMVYLQKENIIDESGMPKERFSAEFPKEGPSILRIQQVVRGDSAAYFCASSPLGSGQGQETQYFGPGTRLLVL.